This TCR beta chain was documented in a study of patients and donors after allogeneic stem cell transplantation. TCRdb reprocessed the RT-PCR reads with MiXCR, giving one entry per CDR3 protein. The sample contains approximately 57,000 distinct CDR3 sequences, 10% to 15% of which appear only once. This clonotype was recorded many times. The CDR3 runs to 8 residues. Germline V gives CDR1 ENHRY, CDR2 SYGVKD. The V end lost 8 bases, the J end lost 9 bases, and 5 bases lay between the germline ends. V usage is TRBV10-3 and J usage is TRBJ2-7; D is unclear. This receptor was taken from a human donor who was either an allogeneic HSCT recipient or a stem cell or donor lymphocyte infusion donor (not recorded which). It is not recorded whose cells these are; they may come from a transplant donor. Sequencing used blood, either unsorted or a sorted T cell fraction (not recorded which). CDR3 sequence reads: CAIALQYF. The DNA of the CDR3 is TGTGCCATCGCCCTGCAGTACTTC.